This T cell receptor beta chain was observed in a study of blood T cell repertoires in COVID-19. Generated by immunoSEQ multiplex PCR, the TCRdb table keeps only in-frame clones and is missing some. The sample lists over 200,000 clones; about 92% were seen once. Input material: peripheral blood. The sequence came from a man aged 30 to 39 with acute or convalescent COVID-19.

The DNA for the CDR3 is TGTGCCAGCATATCCCTGGACAGGAACACCGGGGAGCTGTTTTTT. Encoded protein: CASISLDRNTGELFF. J is TRBJ2-2 and V is TRBV6-4; TRBD1 is a possible D gene (6 bases). The CDR3 loop spans 15 amino acids. Trimming took off 7 bases at V and 1 base at J, with 13 bases between the two ends. Germline CDR1 is MRHNA and CDR2 is SNTAGT.